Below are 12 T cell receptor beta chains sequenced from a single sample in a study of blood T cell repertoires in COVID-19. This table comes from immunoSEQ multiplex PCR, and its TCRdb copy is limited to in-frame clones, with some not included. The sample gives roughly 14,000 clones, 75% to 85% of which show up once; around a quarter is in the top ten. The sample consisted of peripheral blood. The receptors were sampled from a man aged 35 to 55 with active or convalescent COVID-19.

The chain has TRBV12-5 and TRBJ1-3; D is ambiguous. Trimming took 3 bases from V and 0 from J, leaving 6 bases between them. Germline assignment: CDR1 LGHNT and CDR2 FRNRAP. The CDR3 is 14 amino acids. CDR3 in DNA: TGTGCTAGTGGTTTAGGCGGCTCTGGAAACACCATATATTTT. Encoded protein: CASGLGGSGNTIYF.

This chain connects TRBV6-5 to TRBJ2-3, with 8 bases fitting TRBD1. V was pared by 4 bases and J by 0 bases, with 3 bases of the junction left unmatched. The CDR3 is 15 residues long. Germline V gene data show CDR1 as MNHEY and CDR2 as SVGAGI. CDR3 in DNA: TGTGCCAGCAGTTTGGACAGGGCTAGCACAGATACGCAGTATTTT. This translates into CASSLDRASTDTQYF.

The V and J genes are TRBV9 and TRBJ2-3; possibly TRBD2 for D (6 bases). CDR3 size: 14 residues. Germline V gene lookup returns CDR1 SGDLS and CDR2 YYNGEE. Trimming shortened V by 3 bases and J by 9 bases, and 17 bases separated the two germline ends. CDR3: CASSDGLSHRTQYF. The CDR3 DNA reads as TGTGCCAGCAGCGACGGACTATCCCACAGAACGCAGTATTTT.

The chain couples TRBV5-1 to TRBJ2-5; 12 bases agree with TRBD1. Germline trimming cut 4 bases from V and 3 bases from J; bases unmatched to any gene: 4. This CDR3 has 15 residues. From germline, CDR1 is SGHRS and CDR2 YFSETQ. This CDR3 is CASSTGTGGKETQYF. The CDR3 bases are TGCGCCAGCAGCACTGGGACAGGGGGCAAAGAGACCCAGTACTTC.

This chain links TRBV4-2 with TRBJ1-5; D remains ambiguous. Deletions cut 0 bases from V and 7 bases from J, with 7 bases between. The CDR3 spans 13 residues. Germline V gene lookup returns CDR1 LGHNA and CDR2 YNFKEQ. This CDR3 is CASSQDGPQPQHF. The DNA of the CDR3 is TGTGCCAGCAGCCAAGATGGCCCCCAGCCCCAGCATTTT.

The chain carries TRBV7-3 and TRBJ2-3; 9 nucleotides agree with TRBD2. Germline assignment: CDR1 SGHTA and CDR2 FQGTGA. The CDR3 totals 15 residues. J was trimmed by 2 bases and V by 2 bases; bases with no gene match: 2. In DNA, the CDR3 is TGTGCCAGCAGCTTACGCGGGGGGGCCACAGATACGCAGTATTTT. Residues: CASSLRGGATDTQYF.

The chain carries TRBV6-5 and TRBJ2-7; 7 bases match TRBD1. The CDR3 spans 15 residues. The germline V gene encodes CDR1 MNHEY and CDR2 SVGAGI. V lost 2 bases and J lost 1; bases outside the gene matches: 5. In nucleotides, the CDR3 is TGTGCCAGCAGTTACAGGCAGGGGGTTTCCTACGAGCAGTACTTC. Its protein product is CASSYRQGVSYEQYF.

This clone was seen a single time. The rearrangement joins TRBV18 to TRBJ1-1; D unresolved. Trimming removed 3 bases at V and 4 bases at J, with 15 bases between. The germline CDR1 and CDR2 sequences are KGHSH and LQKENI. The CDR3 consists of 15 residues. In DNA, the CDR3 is TGTGCCAGCTCACCCGGGGAGGGCGTTTCCACTGAAGCTTTCTTT. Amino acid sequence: CASSPGEGVSTEAFF.

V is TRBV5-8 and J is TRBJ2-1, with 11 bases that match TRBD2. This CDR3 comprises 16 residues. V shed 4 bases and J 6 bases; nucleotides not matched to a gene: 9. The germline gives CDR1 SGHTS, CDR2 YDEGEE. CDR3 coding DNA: TGTGCCAGCAGCCACATACTAGCGGGAGCATTCAATGAGCAGTTCTTC. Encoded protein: CASSHILAGAFNEQFF. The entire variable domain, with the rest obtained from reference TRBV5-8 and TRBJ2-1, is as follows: EAGVTQSPTHLIKTRGQQATLRCSPISGHTSVYWYQQALGLGLQFLLWYDEGEERNRGNFPPRFSGRQFPNYSSELNVNALELEDSALYLCASSHILAGAFNEQFFGPGTRLTVL.

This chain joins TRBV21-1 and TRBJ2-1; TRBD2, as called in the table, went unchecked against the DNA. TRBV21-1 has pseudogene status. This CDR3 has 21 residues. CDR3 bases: TGTGCCAGCAGCAAAGAAGACGGGACTAGCGGGAGGGCCGCGCTGATCGATGAGCAGTTCTTC. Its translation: CASSKEDGTSGRAALIDEQFF.

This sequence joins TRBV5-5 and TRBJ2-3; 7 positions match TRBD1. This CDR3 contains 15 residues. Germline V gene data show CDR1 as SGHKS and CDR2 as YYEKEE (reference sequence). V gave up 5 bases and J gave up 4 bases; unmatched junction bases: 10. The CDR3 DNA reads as TGTGCCAGCAGTTACGTCGGACAGGCTTCAGATACGCAGTATTTT. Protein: CASSYVGQASDTQYF.

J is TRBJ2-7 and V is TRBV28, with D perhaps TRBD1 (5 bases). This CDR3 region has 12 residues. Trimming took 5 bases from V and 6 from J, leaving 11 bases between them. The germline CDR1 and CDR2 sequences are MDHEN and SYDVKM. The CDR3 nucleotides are TGTGCCAGCAGTGAGCGACAGTCCGAGCAGTACTTC. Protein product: CASSERQSEQYF.